Each of the 5 T cell receptor beta chains below was sequenced from the same sample in a study of CD8+CD57+ T cells in acquired aplastic anemia. CDR3 and TCR beta VDJ profiling relied on genomic DNA as the template. TCRdb recomputed calls from the reads with MiXCR, one row per CDR3 protein. In the table there are some 200,000 distinct CDR3 sequences, 48% of which are singletons. Patients selected for sequencing had displayed CD8+CD57+ cell expansion by flow cytometry. Sequenced: sorted CD4+, CD8+, or CD8+CD57+ T cells (not recorded which) from PBMCs. These receptors were taken from a human donor with aplastic anemia.

The sample holds many counts of this clonotype. The chain joins TRBV9 to TRBJ1-2; D remains unclear. Germline V lookup: CDR1 SGDLS, CDR2 YYNGEE. This CDR3 is built from 12 residues. V lost 0 bases to trimming and J lost 4 bases, with 4 bases between them. The CDR3 sequence: CASSVVSYGYTF. In DNA form, the CDR3 reads TGTGCCAGCAGCGTAGTAAGCTATGGCTACACCTTC.

The chain joins TRBV14 to TRBJ1-2; no firm D call. Trimming removed 2 bases from V and 7 bases from J, with 11 bases in between. This CDR3 contains 13 residues. The V gene's germline CDR1 is SGHDN and CDR2 FVKESK. CDR3 nucleotides: TGTGCCAGCAGCCAATCCACGACAAGTGGCTACACCTTC. This encodes CASSQSTTSGYTF.

This clonotype was recorded at least ten times. The J gene is TRBJ2-5, the V gene TRBV3-1, with TRBD2 matching over 9 bases. CDR3 length: 16 amino acids. The germline CDR1 and CDR2 sequences are LGHDT and YNNKEL (reference sequence). Trimming at V came to 4 bases and at J to 3 bases, leaving 9 bases not matched to a gene. CDR3 DNA sequence: TGTGCCAGCAGCCCCCTGGCGGCGGGAGGGGAAGAGACCCAGTACTTC. This translates into CASSPLAAGGEETQYF.

CDR3 region: CASTWTVVNTEAFF. The CDR3 DNA reads TGTGCCAGTACCTGGACAGTAGTCAACACTGAAGCTTTCTTT. The chain carries TRBV19 and TRBJ1-1, with a tentative D call TRBD1 (6 bases). V lost 7 bases to trimming and J lost 2 bases, with 14 bases between them. Germline CDR1 reads LNHDA; CDR2 reads SQIVND (reference sequence). CDR3 size: 14 residues.

This clonotype was counted many times. This chain uses TRBV5-1 with TRBJ2-7; 9 nucleotides agree with TRBD2. The CDR3 contains 17 residues. The J segment lost 3 bases and the V segment lost 3 bases, leaving 13 bases of the junction unmatched. Germline CDR1 is SGHRS and CDR2 is YFSETQ. DNA of the CDR3: TGCGCCAGCAGCTCCGGAGGGCTTAGCGGGAGTCTCTACGAGCAGTACTTC. This encodes CASSSGGLSGSLYEQYF. Filled out from reference TRBV5-1 and TRBJ2-7, the complete variable domain reads KAGVTQTPRYLIKTRGQQVTLSCSPISGHRSVSWYQQTPGQGLQFLFEYFSETQRNKGNFPGRFSGRQFSNSRSEMNVSTLELGDSALYLCASSSGGLSGSLYEQYFGPGTRLTVT.